These 27 T cell receptor beta chains were sequenced from one sample in a study of blood T cell repertoires in COVID-19. Using immunoSEQ multiplex PCR, the repertoire was profiled, and TCRdb retains in-frame clones only, with some absent. The table records 200,000 to 250,000 clones, roughly 81% of them present only once. Sequencing used peripheral blood. These TCRs come from a woman aged 45 to 65 with active or convalescent COVID-19.

This clone is a singleton in its sample. The chain joins TRBV7-9 to TRBJ1-4; a possible D gene is TRBD1 (6 bases). CDR1 is SEHNR and CDR2 is FQNEAQ in the germline V gene (reference sequence). The CDR3 consists of 14 residues. The ends were cut back, 5 bases at V and 4 bases at J, with 11 bases in the middle. CDR3 sequence: CASSATGINEKLFF. The CDR3 nucleotides read TGTGCCAGCAGCGCAACAGGGATTAATGAAAAACTGTTTTTT.

This clone appeared a single time. This chain uses TRBV6-5 with TRBJ1-4; D might be TRBD1 (5 bases). The CDR3 is made up of 15 amino acids. Trimming took 7 bases from V and 4 from J, leaving 16 bases between them. The germline V gene encodes CDR1 MNHEY and CDR2 SVGAGI. The CDR3 spells CASTSQAAYNEKLFF. The CDR3 DNA follows: TGTGCCAGCACTTCACAGGCCGCCTATAATGAAAAACTGTTTTTT.

This clone was seen only once. This chain uses TRBV12-3 or TRBV12-4 with TRBJ1-3; D gene uncertain. The CDR3 length is 11 residues. With 3 bases removed from V and 8 bases from J, the gap between germline ends came to 5 bases. Here the CDR3 DNA reads TGTGCCAGCAGTTTTAGTTACACCATATATTTT. It codes for CASSFSYTIYF.

CDR3 coding DNA: TGCAGCGTCCTCCTCGAGACAGGACTGAAAGCTTTCTTT. This sequence encodes CSVLLETGLKAFF. V and J are TRBV29-1 and TRBJ1-1, with a tentative D call TRBD1 (6 bases). CDR1 is SQVTM, CDR2 ANQGSEA, per germline. The CDR3 is 13 amino acids. V was trimmed by 6 bases and J by 9 bases, leaving 20 bases between them.

This clone was picked up a small number of times. The rearrangement joins TRBV9 to TRBJ2-3, with D possibly being TRBD2 (5 bases). The CDR3 is 15 amino acids. CDR1 SGDLS and CDR2 YYNGEE come from the germline V gene. Trimming left V 4 bases short and J 6 bases short, with 18 bases between. CDR3: CASSPQDFSGDTQYF. The CDR3 DNA sequence: TGTGCCAGCAGCCCCCAAGATTTCTCGGGGGATACGCAGTATTTT.

This clone was seen repeatedly, ten times or more. The chain links TRBV29-1 to TRBJ2-7; 10 positions match TRBD1. The ends lost 4 bases at V and 3 bases at J; junction bases unmatched: 15. Per the germline V gene, CDR1 is SQVTM and CDR2 is ANQGSEA. The CDR3 runs to 17 residues. The CDR3 DNA reads as TGCAGCGTTGTTCGTGTAGAGGGGACAGGGGCCGTCTACGAGCAGTACTTC. This sequence encodes CSVVRVEGTGAVYEQYF.

The V call is TRBV5-1, the J call TRBJ1-2; 9 bases match TRBD1. This CDR3 comprises 15 residues. CDR1 is SGHRS, CDR2 YFSETQ, per germline. J lost 3 bases, V lost 0 bases, and 3 bases had no gene match. CDR3 sequence (DNA): TGCGCCAGCAGCTTGGGGGACAGGGTTGACTATGGCTACACCTTC. Its translation is CASSLGDRVDYGYTF.

The genes are TRBV13 and TRBJ2-7, with TRBD1 as a possible D gene (6 bases). Trimming cost V 5 bases and J 0 bases, with 11 bases left between them. Germline CDR1 PRHDT, CDR2 FYEKMQ (reference sequence). CDR3 size: 14 residues. CDR3 nucleotides: TGTGCCAGCAGCCGACAGGAGAGCTCCTACGAGCAGTACGTC. Translation gives CASSRQESSYEQYV.

This chain links TRBV2 with TRBJ1-4; D gene ambiguous. The CDR3 has 14 amino acids. Deletions cut 7 bases from V and 2 bases from J, with 11 bases between. The germline V gene has CDR1 SNHLY and CDR2 FYNNEI. In nucleotides, the CDR3 is TGTGCCAGCAAACCGTCACAGACTAATGAAAAACTGTTTTTT. Protein product: CASKPSQTNEKLFF.

The V call is TRBV6-5, the J call TRBJ1-1; 9 bases match TRBD1. CDR1 is MNHEY and CDR2 is SVGAGI in the germline V gene. V lost 6 bases, J lost 1 base, and 3 bases stayed unmatched. The length of the CDR3 is 14 residues. The CDR3 sequence: CASRKDRGNTEAFF. CDR3 DNA: TGTGCCAGCAGGAAGGACAGGGGGAACACTGAAGCTTTCTTT.

The CDR3 DNA reads TGTGCCAGCAGCTACACAAGCGGCACAGATACGCAGTATTTT. Its translation: CASSYTSGTDTQYF. The chain couples TRBV7-2 to TRBJ2-3; D not resolved. The germline V gene has CDR1 SGHTA and CDR2 FQGNSA. The CDR3 consists of 14 residues. The V and J ends lost 4 bases and 1 base respectively, with 9 bases between them.

V is TRBV11-2 and J is TRBJ1-2; no clear D. The V and J ends lost 5 bases and 4 bases respectively, with 11 bases between them. Germline-derived CDR1 and CDR2 are SGHAT and FQNNGV. The CDR3 loop spans 13 amino acids. CDR3 loop: CASSPGGVYGYTF. The CDR3 nucleotides are TGTGCCAGCAGCCCCGGCGGCGTCTATGGCTACACCTTC.

The V and J genes are TRBV5-1 and TRBJ2-1; the match to TRBD2 covers 7 bases. The CDR3 is 14 amino acids. Germline CDR1 reads SGHRS; CDR2 reads YFSETQ. Trimming cost V 3 bases and J 7 bases; bases outside gene matches: 7. The CDR3 DNA is TGCGCCAGCAGCTACGGACTAGTTTTAAATGAGCAGTTCTTC. This encodes CASSYGLVLNEQFF.

This clone appeared once. This chain connects TRBV5-6 to TRBJ1-5; TRBD1 matches 8 bases. Per germline, CDR1 SGHDT and CDR2 YYEEEE. The trim removed 4 bases at V and 3 bases at J, leaving 12 bases unmatched. The CDR3 runs to 17 residues. The CDR3 spells CASSLHLMTGDNQPQHF. In DNA form, the CDR3 reads TGTGCCAGCAGCCTACATTTGATGACAGGGGACAATCAGCCCCAGCATTTT.

Only a few counts were recorded for this clone. The rearrangement uses TRBV2 and TRBJ1-3; tentative D call: TRBD1 (5 bases). V lost 1 base and J 4 bases, leaving 8 bases between the germline ends. CDR1 and CDR2 from the germline V gene are SNHLY and FYNNEI. CDR3 length equals 14 residues. Here the CDR3 DNA reads TGTGCCAGCAGTGAAGGCAGGGTCGGAAACACCATATATTTT. It encodes CASSEGRVGNTIYF.

CDR3 protein: CASSDPLSSYNSPLHF. The CDR3 nucleotides read TGCGCCAGCAGTGACCCGTTGAGCTCCTATAATTCACCCCTCCACTTT. V is TRBV10-2 and J is TRBJ1-6, with D unresolved. Germline V gene lookup returns CDR1 WSHSY and CDR2 SAAADI. The CDR3 spans 16 residues. The V gene lost 3 bases and the J gene lost 0 bases, with 9 bases spanning the gap.

In its sample, this clone was seen once. V gene TRBV5-6 combines with J gene TRBJ2-1, with D possibly matching TRBD2 (5 bases). The germline V gene encodes CDR1 SGHDT and CDR2 YYEEEE. V was cut by 4 bases and J by 1 base, with 9 bases left in between. This CDR3 has 14 amino acids. CDR3 in DNA: TGTGCCAGCAGCAACGGGATTTCCTACAATGAGCAGTTCTTC. Its protein is CASSNGISYNEQFF.

This chain connects TRBV5-1 to TRBJ1-2, with TRBD1 matching 9 bases. Per germline, CDR1 SGHRS and CDR2 YFSETQ. V shed 3 bases and J 4 bases; nucleotides not matched to a gene: 16. The length of the CDR3 is 18 residues. The CDR3 DNA is TGCGCCAGCAGCTCCACCGTTGGACAGGGGTCTTTATTCTATGGCTACACCTTC. Protein: CASSSTVGQGSLFYGYTF.

The chain joins TRBV6-5 to TRBJ2-7; TRBD2 matches at 11 bases. Per the germline V gene, CDR1 is MNHEY and CDR2 is SVGAGI. This CDR3 has 15 amino acids. The J segment lost 0 bases and the V segment lost 6 bases, leaving 4 bases of the junction unmatched. The CDR3 spells CASRPLAGASYEQYV. The CDR3 nucleotides are TGTGCCAGCAGGCCACTAGCGGGGGCCTCCTACGAGCAGTACGTC.

This chain connects TRBV2 to TRBJ1-4, with 7 bases aligning to TRBD1. CDR3 length equals 13 residues. Germline CDR1 is SNHLY and CDR2 is FYNNEI. V shed 6 bases and J 8 bases; nucleotides not matched to a gene: 6. The CDR3 region has the DNA TGTGCCAGCAGGGGTCAGGGGGGCGAAAAACTGTTTTTT. This translates into CASRGQGGEKLFF.

This chain links TRBV24-1 with TRBJ2-1; a weak D match, TRBD2 (5 bases). Germline V gene data show CDR1 as KGHDR and CDR2 as SFDVKD. The V end was cut by 5 bases, the J end by 5 bases, with 15 bases between. This CDR3 is built from 15 residues. The chain's CDR3 is CATSAFSGRHNEQFF. The CDR3 nucleotides are TGTGCCACCAGTGCCTTCTCGGGGAGACACAATGAGCAGTTCTTC.

The chain uses TRBV2 and TRBJ1-1; TRBD1 is a possible D gene (5 bases). Germline CDR1 and CDR2: SNHLY and FYNNEI. V lost 7 bases and J 4 bases, leaving 13 bases between the germline ends. The CDR3 has 13 residues. As DNA, the CDR3 is TGTGCCAGCAAGGAAGGGGTGCGCACTGAAGCTTTCTTT. Translation gives CASKEGVRTEAFF.

The rearrangement joins TRBV7-9 to TRBJ2-3; TRBD2 agrees at 11 bases. Germline CDR1 is SEHNR and CDR2 is FQNEAQ (reference sequence). With 3 bases clipped from V and 5 bases from J, the junction kept 4 bases outside the gene matches. The CDR3 runs 15 residues. The CDR3 sequence is CASSFLAGGGDTQYF. The DNA of the CDR3 is TGTGCCAGCAGCTTCCTAGCGGGAGGTGGAGATACGCAGTATTTT.

This clone showed up just once. J is TRBJ1-1 and V is TRBV28; maybe TRBD1 (6 bases). Germline CDR1 and CDR2: MDHEN and SYDVKM. The ends were cut back, 2 bases at V and 5 bases at J, with 15 bases in the middle. CDR3 size: 15 residues. The CDR3 here is CASSLGGAHRTEAFF. Written as DNA, the CDR3 is TGTGCCAGCAGTTTAGGGGGGGCGCATAGGACTGAAGCTTTCTTT.

This clone turned up a few times. In DNA form, the CDR3 reads TGTGCCAGCAGAGAGGACGGGGAACGGGAGCTGTTTTTT. It yields the protein CASREDGERELFF. V usage is TRBV5-6 and J usage is TRBJ2-2; maybe TRBD2 (5 bases). Germline V CDR1 and CDR2: SGHDT, YYEEEE. Trimming took off 5 bases at V and 9 bases at J, with 14 bases between the two ends. The CDR3 has 13 residues. Full variable domain (outside the CDR3, taken from reference TRBV5-6 and TRBJ2-2): DAGVTQSPTHLIKTRGQQVTLRCSPKSGHDTVSWYQQALGQGPQFIFQYYEEEERQRGNFPDRFSGHQFPNYSSELNVNALLLGDSALYLCASREDGERELFFGEGSRLTVL.

J is TRBJ2-2 and V is TRBV2; 8 bases map to TRBD2. V dropped 3 bases and J dropped 7; count of bases not matched to a gene: 7. Germline V gene lookup returns CDR1 SNHLY and CDR2 FYNNEI. CDR3 length equals 15 residues. The CDR3: CASSDRLAGGGELFF. In nucleotides, the CDR3 is TGTGCCAGCAGTGATCGTCTAGCGGGTGGCGGGGAGCTGTTTTTT.

This rearrangement joins TRBV5-1 to TRBJ1-1; maybe TRBD1 (6 bases). This CDR3 region has 14 residues. Germline V gene lookup returns CDR1 SGHRS and CDR2 YFSETQ. Between the trimmed V and J ends, which lost 4 bases and 6 bases, there was a span of 16 bases. The CDR3 reads CASSSTGTRPEAFF. The CDR3 DNA reads TGCGCCAGCAGCAGCACCGGGACACGGCCTGAAGCTTTCTTT.